These 12 T cell receptor beta chains came from one sample sequenced in a study. TCRdb analysed the RT-PCR reads with MiXCR anew, one entry per CDR3 protein. The data contain almost 700,000 distinct CDR3 sequences, 14% of them singletons. Material: memory CD4+ T cells from blood. The receptors stem from a female donor in good health, serving as a healthy control.

This chain uses TRBV6-1 with TRBJ1-2, with D perhaps TRBD1 (5 bases). This CDR3 is 13 amino acids long. CDR1 and CDR2 from the germline V gene are MNHNS and SASEGT. V was pared by 5 bases and J by 4 bases, with 11 bases between. The CDR3, as DNA: TGTGCCAGCAGTTACGACAGTTTCTATGGCTACACCTTC. Protein: CASSYDSFYGYTF.

This clonotype was recorded a few times. CDR3 loop: CAIKAREDQPQHF. The CDR3 DNA is TGTGCCATCAAAGCCAGGGAGGATCAGCCCCAGCATTTT. The V call is TRBV10-3, the J call TRBJ1-5; possible D gene TRBD1, 5 bases. V shed 7 bases and J shed 5 bases, with 12 bases lying between them. This CDR3 has 13 residues. The germline V gene has CDR1 ENHRY and CDR2 SYGVKD.

This clonotype has ten or more counts. V is TRBV10-3 and J is TRBJ1-6; D gene ambiguous. Germline V CDR1 and CDR2: ENHRY, SYGVKD. The CDR3 length is 12 residues. V was clipped by 2 bases and J by 7 bases, with 3 bases between them. This CDR3 reads CAISEVNSPLHF. The CDR3, as DNA: TGTGCCATCAGTGAGGTGAATTCACCCCTCCACTTT.

This clonotype was found a few times. CDR3 in DNA: TGCAGTGCTATTTCTGCGCATGTGGGGGCCACGGAGGAGCTGTTTTTT. The encoded protein is CSAISAHVGATEELFF. The J gene is TRBJ2-2, the V gene TRBV20-1; D is possibly TRBD1 (6 bases). CDR3 length: 16 residues. V lost 4 bases and J 10 bases, leaving 25 bases between the germline ends. Germline V gives CDR1 DFQATT, CDR2 SNEGSKA (reference sequence).

This chain connects TRBV27 to TRBJ2-4, with TRBD2 identical over 15 bases. The CDR3 runs 17 residues. V was clipped by 2 bases and J by 5 bases; unmatched bases: 4. Per germline, CDR1 MNHEY and CDR2 SMNVEV (reference sequence). Here the CDR3 reads CASSLRGLAGGENIQYF. In nucleotides, the CDR3 is TGTGCCAGCAGTTTACGCGGACTAGCGGGGGGGGAAAACATTCAGTACTTC.

The chain joins TRBV7-2 to TRBJ2-7; maybe TRBD2 (6 bases). Germline CDR1 SGHTA, CDR2 FQGNSA. The V end was cut by 3 bases, the J end by 6 bases, with 6 bases between. The CDR3 covers 11 residues. CDR3 protein: CASSFGSEQYF. The CDR3 coding sequence is TGTGCCAGCAGCTTCGGGAGCGAGCAGTACTTC.

The chain joins TRBV11-2 to TRBJ2-4; D remains ambiguous. The germline V and J ends were trimmed by 4 bases and 0 bases, with 7 bases remaining between them. Germline-derived CDR1 and CDR2 are SGHAT and FQNNGV. The length of the CDR3 is 14 residues. The CDR3 DNA is TGTGCCAGCAGCTACGGGTTAGCCAAAAACATTCAGTACTTC. Amino acids: CASSYGLAKNIQYF.

The rearrangement joins TRBV28 to TRBJ2-1, with 8 bases identical to TRBD2. The CDR3 is 15 amino acids. Germline assignment: CDR1 MDHEN and CDR2 SYDVKM. V was pared by 2 bases and J by 8 bases, with 8 bases of the junction left unmatched. CDR3 loop: CASSLRGAGAHEQFF. CDR3 bases: TGTGCCAGCAGTTTAAGGGGAGCGGGAGCGCATGAGCAGTTCTTC.

Only a few counts were recorded for this clonotype. The chain carries TRBV5-1 and TRBJ2-2; TRBD1 or TRBD2 may be the D gene (6 bases each). The CDR3 runs to 16 residues. Germline V gene sequence: CDR1 SGHRS, CDR2 YFSETQ. V was trimmed by 1 base and J by 3 bases, leaving 13 bases between them. CDR3 residues: CASSLSGGRDTGELFF. The CDR3, as DNA: TGCGCCAGCAGCTTGTCCGGGGGCAGAGACACCGGGGAGCTGTTTTTT. The full variable domain, with the rest looked up from reference TRBV5-1 and TRBJ2-2, is KAGVTQTPRYLIKTRGQQVTLSCSPISGHRSVSWYQQTPGQGLQFLFEYFSETQRNKGNFPGRFSGRQFSNSRSEMNVSTLELGDSALYLCASSLSGGRDTGELFFGEGSRLTVL.

In its sample, this clonotype was seen a few times. CDR3: CASRPLWGAYTGELFF. The DNA of the CDR3 is TGTGCCAGCAGACCTCTTTGGGGGGCCTACACCGGGGAGCTGTTTTTT. This chain uses TRBV12-3 or TRBV12-4 with TRBJ2-2, with D possibly called TRBD1 or TRBD2 (6 bases each). This CDR3 comprises 16 residues. The V end was cut by 6 bases, the J end by 3 bases, with 17 bases between.

This clonotype was seen many times. V is TRBV5-1 and J is TRBJ2-6, with D tentatively TRBD1 (6 bases). The ends were cut back, 4 bases at V and 0 bases at J, with 11 bases in the middle. The length of the CDR3 is 16 residues. Germline CDR1 SGHRS, CDR2 YFSETQ. The CDR3 loop is CASSKDSDSGANVLTF. The CDR3 DNA sequence: TGCGCCAGCAGCAAGGACAGTGACTCTGGGGCCAACGTCCTGACTTTC.

This clonotype was counted many times. The chain joins TRBV29-1 to TRBJ2-3; 7 bases line up with TRBD2. The CDR3 is 15 amino acids. J lost 3 bases, V lost 4 bases, and 10 bases had no gene match. Germline V lookup: CDR1 SQVTM, CDR2 ANQGSEA. The CDR3 loop is CSVGVSGLGTDTQYF. CDR3 DNA: TGCAGCGTTGGGGTTAGCGGGCTGGGAACAGATACGCAGTATTTT.